The 6 T cell receptor beta chains listed next were all sequenced from one sample in a study of blood T cells in healthy people across ages. PCR was performed a second time for 7 to 11 cycles using a sample-barcoded 5' primer and a J-beta primer mix. TCRdb re-called the 5' RACE reads through MiXCR, storing one row per CDR3 protein. The data hold approximately 800,000 distinct CDR3 sequences, with under 30% observed a single time. These records were also assigned to another study, of T cells of mothers and their children.

Sequencing was carried out using blood. Every receptor here comes from a boy between 10 and 17 years old in good health.

The chain uses TRBV11-2 and TRBJ2-5; no clear D. The CDR3 runs to 14 residues. Germline CDR1 SGHAT, CDR2 FQNNGV. V was pared by 5 bases and J by 4 bases, with 14 bases between. CDR3 protein: CASSPAGFSETQYF. For the CDR3, the DNA is TGTGCCAGCAGCCCAGCCGGGTTCTCAGAGACCCAGTACTTC.

This sequence joins TRBV11-2 and TRBJ2-2, with D possibly being TRBD2 (6 bases). With 5 bases removed from V and 6 bases from J, the gap between germline ends came to 13 bases. Per germline, CDR1 SGHAT and CDR2 FQNNGV. This CDR3 contains 14 residues. The CDR3: CASSPIRRAGELFF. CDR3 coding DNA: TGTGCCAGCAGCCCCATTAGGAGGGCCGGGGAGCTGTTTTTT. Drawing the rest from reference TRBV11-2 and TRBJ2-2, the complete variable domain is EAGVAQSPRYKIIEKRQSVAFWCNPISGHATLYWYQQILGQGPKLLIQFQNNGVVDDSQLPKDRFSAERLKGVDSTLKIQPAKLEDSAVYLCASSPIRRAGELFFGEGSRLTVL.

The rearrangement uses TRBV12-5 and TRBJ2-2; no firm D call. Germline V gene sequence: CDR1 LGHNT, CDR2 FRNRAP. With 5 bases removed from V and 6 bases from J, the gap between germline ends came to 7 bases. The CDR3 runs 12 residues. In DNA, the CDR3 is TGTGCTAGTGGTCGCCTCGCCGGGGAGCTGTTTTTT. Protein sequence: CASGRLAGELFF.

The rearrangement links TRBV20-1 to TRBJ2-1, with unresolved D. This CDR3 comprises 13 residues. V dropped 2 bases and J dropped 8 bases, with 13 bases sitting between them. The V gene's germline CDR1 is DFQATT and CDR2 SNEGSKA (reference sequence). In nucleotides, the CDR3 is TGCAGTGCTAGAATTCCCGACTGGGATGAGCAGTTCTTC. Its translation: CSARIPDWDEQFF.

This clonotype was seen only a few times. This rearrangement joins TRBV5-1 to TRBJ2-5; either TRBD1 or TRBD2 may fit D (7 bases each). The CDR3 extends over 16 amino acids. Between the trimmed V and J ends, which lost 2 bases and 3 bases, there was a span of 17 bases. The V gene's germline CDR1 is SGHRS and CDR2 YFSETQ. CDR3 DNA: TGCGCCAGCAGCTTCCCAGGGGAGGGGGCGAAAGAGACCCAGTACTTC. Protein sequence: CASSFPGEGAKETQYF.

The V and J genes are TRBV12-3 or TRBV12-4 and TRBJ2-5; 10 nucleotides line up with TRBD1. V dropped 4 bases and J dropped 0; count of bases not matched to a gene: 5. This CDR3 spans 16 amino acids. The CDR3 bases are TGTGCCAGCAGTTCTCCGGGACAGGGGTACCAAGAGACCCAGTACTTC. This gives the protein CASSSPGQGYQETQYF.